This TCR beta chain was identified during a study of T cell responses to AZD1222 COVID-19 vaccine (dated by TCRdb to the early 2020s). Notes on the research overall: AZD1222 recipients with second doses at about 4 weeks or about 12 weeks were pooled, because spike-specific TCR depth and breadth did not differ between schedules. TCR sequencing was performed for more than 230 trial participants, of whom about 200 were given two doses of AZD1222 and some 26 were given two doses of MenACWY control vaccine. Trial participants were enrolled by age into subgroups of 18-55, 56-69 and 70-plus years, and approximately 150, 30 and 60 TCR-sequenced participants, respectively, were included in these subgroups.

A word on this clone: Its antigen has not been determined. Per-base quality was not reported, and no clone a single base away is much larger than it.

The time point tag for this specimen amounts to: baseline before first vaccination. The vaccinee samples were drawn from two UK trials, COV001 and COV002, one of which was a single-blind randomized controlled phase 2/3 trial testing AZD1222 (ChAdOx1 nCoV-19) in healthy adults. For TCRbeta chain sequencing, PBMC samples from trial participants were taken at day 0 and at day 28 after the second dose. What the work shows at the level of the full study, not this receptor alone: No day 14 peak-response samples were available, so repertoires were characterized only after the peak T cell response. CD4 TCRs associated with the vaccine covered the entire spike protein, and the dominant responses were in regions 160-218 and 743-854. The 56-69-year group was small, and its depth increase did not reach significance, likely because of low power. After two AZD1222 doses, both the breadth and the depth of spike-specific TCRs were significantly higher than at day 0 and than in MenACWY recipients. Epitopes outside the regions mutated in the B.1.351 and B.1.1.7 variants were reportedly recognized by nearly half of the unique spike-specific TCRs. Participants were mostly white British and included more females than males, and it was suggested by the authors that clonal diversity may have been underestimated. Conclusions about previously exposed vaccinees are limited because only six or seven AZD1222 recipients were SARS-CoV-2 seropositive at baseline.

The CDR3 spans 14 residues, from the cysteine through the phenylalanine. Only the CDR3 DNA is retained, 42 bases long and in frame from the first base. The junction shows trimming of 4 bases on V and 8 bases on J, plus 18 bases between the germline ends. Per the germline V gene, SGDLS is the CDR1 and YYNGEE is the CDR2. The CDR3 regions of human TCRbeta chains were analyzed by immunosequencing. In the authors' own workflow: Repertoire TCRs were checked for matches against a reference library of SARS-CoV-2-specific TCRs that had been generated using the MIRA antigen-specificity platform. Breadth was defined as the fraction of unique TCRs that were SARS-CoV-2-associated, and depth was defined as the fraction of total T cells that were SARS-CoV-2-associated. Using the MIRA data, every spike-specific TCR was mapped to the spike region that the TCR reacted to and assigned to either a CD4 or a CD8 class. Log10-transformed breadth and depth values were compared by one-way ANOVA with Sidak's multiple comparisons tests. TCRdb took over this immuneACCESS table, retaining in-frame rearrangements with V and J assigned. Such tables are incomplete; in checked studies, under half of the missing clones stem from an unresolved V gene, and the remainder is unexplained. That table gives V, J and clone size, and the DNA gave D and trimming. This sample holds some 160,000 clones; 85% to 95% were observed only once. The top ten clonotypes cover approximately 1% of the sample.

The receptor's source is an adult in good health. The sample here was peripheral blood, taken on day 0 of AZD1222 vaccination. The rearranged segments are TRBV9 and TRBJ1-2, with a weak D call of TRBD1 (6 bases match). The nucleotides read TGTGCCAGCAGCCAAAATCAGGGGCAGGAAGGCTACACCTTC. This sequence encodes CASSQNQGQEGYTF.